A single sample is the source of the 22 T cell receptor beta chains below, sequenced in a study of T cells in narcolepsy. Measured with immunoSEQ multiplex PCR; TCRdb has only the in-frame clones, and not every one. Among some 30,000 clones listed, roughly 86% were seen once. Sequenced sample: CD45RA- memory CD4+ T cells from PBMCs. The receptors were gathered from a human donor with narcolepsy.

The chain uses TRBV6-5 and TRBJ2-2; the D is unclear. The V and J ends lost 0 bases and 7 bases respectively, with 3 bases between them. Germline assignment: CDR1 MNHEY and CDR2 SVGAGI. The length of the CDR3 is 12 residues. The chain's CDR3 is CASSYSGGELFF. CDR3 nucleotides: TGTGCCAGCAGTTACTCTGGCGGGGAGCTGTTTTTT.

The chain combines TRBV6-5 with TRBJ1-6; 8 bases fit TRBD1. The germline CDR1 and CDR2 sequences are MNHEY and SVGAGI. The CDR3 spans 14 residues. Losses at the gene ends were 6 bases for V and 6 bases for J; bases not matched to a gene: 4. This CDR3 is CASSRDRGNSPLHF. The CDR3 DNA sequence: TGTGCCAGCAGCCGAGACAGGGGTAATTCACCCCTCCACTTT.

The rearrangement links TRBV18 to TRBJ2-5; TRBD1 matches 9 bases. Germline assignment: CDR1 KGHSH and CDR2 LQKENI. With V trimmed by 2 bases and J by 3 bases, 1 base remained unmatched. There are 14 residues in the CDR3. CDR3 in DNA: TGTGCCAGCTCACCAACAGGGGGCGAAGAGACCCAGTACTTC. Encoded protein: CASSPTGGEETQYF.

CDR3 loop: CASSRGTGAGTDTQYF. The CDR3 region has the DNA TGTGCCAGTAGTAGGGGGACAGGGGCCGGCACAGATACGCAGTATTTT. The chain recombines TRBV19 with TRBJ2-3; the match to TRBD1 covers 10 bases. V lost 4 bases, J lost 1 base, and 5 bases stayed unmatched. CDR3 length: 16 amino acids. From germline, CDR1 is LNHDA and CDR2 SQIVND (reference sequence).

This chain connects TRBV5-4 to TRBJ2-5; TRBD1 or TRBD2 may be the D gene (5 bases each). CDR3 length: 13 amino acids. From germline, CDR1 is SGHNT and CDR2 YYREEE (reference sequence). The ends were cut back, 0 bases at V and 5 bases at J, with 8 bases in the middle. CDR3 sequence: CASSLGGGETQYF. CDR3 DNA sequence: TGTGCCAGCAGCTTGGGGGGCGGGGAGACCCAGTACTTC.

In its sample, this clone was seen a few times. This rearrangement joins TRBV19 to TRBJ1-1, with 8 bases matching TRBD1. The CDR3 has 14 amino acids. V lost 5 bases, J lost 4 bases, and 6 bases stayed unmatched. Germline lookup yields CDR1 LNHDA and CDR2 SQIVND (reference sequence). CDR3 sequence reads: CASSRQGARTEAFF. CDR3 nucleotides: TGTGCCAGTAGTCGCCAGGGGGCGCGCACTGAAGCTTTCTTT.

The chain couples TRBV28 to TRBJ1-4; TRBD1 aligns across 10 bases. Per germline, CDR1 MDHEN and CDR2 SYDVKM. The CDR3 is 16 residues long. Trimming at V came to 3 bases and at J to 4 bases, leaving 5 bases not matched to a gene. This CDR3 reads CASSLAGQGINEKLFF. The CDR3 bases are TGTGCCAGCAGTTTGGCGGGACAGGGGATTAATGAAAAACTGTTTTTT.

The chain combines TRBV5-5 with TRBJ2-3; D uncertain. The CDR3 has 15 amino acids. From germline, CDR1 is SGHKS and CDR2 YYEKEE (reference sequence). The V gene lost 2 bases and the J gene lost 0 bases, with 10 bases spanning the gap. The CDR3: CASSFTGGSTDTQYF. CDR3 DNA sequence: TGTGCCAGCAGCTTTACTGGTGGGAGCACAGATACGCAGTATTTT. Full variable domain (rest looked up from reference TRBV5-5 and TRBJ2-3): DAGVTQSPTHLIKTRGQQVTLRCSPISGHKSVSWYQQVLGQGPQFIFQYYEKEERGRGNFPDRFSARQFPNYSSELNVNALLLGDSALYLCASSFTGGSTDTQYFGPGTRLTVL.

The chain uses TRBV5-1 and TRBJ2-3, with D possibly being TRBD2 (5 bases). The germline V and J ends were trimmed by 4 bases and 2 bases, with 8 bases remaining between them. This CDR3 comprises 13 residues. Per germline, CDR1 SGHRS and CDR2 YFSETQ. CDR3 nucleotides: TGCGCCAGCAGCCCGGGAAACACAGATACGCAGTATTTT. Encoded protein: CASSPGNTDTQYF. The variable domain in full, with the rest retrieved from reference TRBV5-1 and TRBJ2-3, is KAGVTQTPRYLIKTRGQQVTLSCSPISGHRSVSWYQQTPGQGLQFLFEYFSETQRNKGNFPGRFSGRQFSNSRSEMNVSTLELGDSALYLCASSPGNTDTQYFGPGTRLTVL.

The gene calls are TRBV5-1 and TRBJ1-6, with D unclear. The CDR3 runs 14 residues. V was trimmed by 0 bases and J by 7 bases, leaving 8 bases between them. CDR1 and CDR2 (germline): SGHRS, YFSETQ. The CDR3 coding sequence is TGCGCCAGCAGCTTGGAGGCGGGAAATTCACCCCTCCACTTT. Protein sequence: CASSLEAGNSPLHF.

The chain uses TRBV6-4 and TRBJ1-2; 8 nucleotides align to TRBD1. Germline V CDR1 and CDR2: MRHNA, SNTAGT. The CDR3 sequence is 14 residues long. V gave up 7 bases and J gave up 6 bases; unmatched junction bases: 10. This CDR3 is CASKLTGADDGYTF. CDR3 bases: TGTGCCAGCAAGTTGACAGGGGCGGACGATGGCTACACCTTC.

The CDR3 sequence: CASSTPGTGAYEQYV. The DNA of the CDR3 is TGTGCCAGTAGTACTCCCGGGACAGGGGCCTACGAGCAGTACGTC. The V gene is TRBV19, the J gene TRBJ2-7; 10 bases match TRBD1. CDR1 and CDR2 (germline): LNHDA, SQIVND (reference sequence). CDR3 size: 15 residues. V lost 4 bases and J lost 2; bases outside the gene matches: 5.

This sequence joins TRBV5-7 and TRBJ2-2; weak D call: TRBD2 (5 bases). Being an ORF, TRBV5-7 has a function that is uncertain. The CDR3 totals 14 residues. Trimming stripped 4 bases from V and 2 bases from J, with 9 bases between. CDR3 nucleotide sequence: TGTGCCAGCAGCCCCGGGGTTAACACCGGGGAGCTGTTTTTT. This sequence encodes CASSPGVNTGELFF.

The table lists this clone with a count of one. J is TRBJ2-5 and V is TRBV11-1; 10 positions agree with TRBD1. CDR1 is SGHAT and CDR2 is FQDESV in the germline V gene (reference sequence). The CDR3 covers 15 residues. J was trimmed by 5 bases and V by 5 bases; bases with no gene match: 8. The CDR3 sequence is CASSPGDRGSETQYF. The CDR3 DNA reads TGTGCCAGCAGCCCGGGGGACAGGGGAAGCGAGACCCAGTACTTC. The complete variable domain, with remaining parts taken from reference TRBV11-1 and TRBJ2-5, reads EAEVAQSPRYKITEKSQAVAFWCDPISGHATLYWYRQILGQGPELLVQFQDESVVDDSQLPKDRFSAERLKGVDSTLKIQPAELGDSAMYLCASSPGDRGSETQYFGPGTRLLVL.

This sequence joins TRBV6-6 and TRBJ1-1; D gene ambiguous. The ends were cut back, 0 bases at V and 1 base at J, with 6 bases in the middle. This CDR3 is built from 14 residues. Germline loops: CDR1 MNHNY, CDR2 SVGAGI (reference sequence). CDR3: CASSYSNGNTEAFF. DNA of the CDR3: TGTGCCAGCAGTTACTCGAACGGGAACACTGAAGCTTTCTTT.

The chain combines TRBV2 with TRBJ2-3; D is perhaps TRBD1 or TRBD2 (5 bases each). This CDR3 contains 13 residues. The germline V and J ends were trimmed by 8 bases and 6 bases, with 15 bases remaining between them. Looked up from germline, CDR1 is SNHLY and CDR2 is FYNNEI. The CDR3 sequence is CASGQRWGDTQYF. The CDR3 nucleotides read TGTGCCAGCGGTCAGAGGTGGGGGGATACGCAGTATTTT.

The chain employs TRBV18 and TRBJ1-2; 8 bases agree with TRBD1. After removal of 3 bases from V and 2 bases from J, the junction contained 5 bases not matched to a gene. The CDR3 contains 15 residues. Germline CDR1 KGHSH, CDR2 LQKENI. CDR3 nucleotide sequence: TGTGCCAGCTCACCTGTTCAGGGGGCGAACTATGGCTACACCTTC. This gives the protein CASSPVQGANYGYTF.

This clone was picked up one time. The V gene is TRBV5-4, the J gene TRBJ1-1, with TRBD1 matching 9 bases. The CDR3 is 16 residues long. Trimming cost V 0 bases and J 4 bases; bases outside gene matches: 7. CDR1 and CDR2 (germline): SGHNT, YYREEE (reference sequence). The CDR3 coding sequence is TGTGCCAGCAGCTTGGGTTACAGGGGGCTTGGCACTGAAGCTTTCTTT. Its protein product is CASSLGYRGLGTEAFF.

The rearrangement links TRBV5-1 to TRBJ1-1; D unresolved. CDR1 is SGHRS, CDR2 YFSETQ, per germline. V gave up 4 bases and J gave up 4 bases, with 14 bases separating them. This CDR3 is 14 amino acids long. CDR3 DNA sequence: TGCGCCAGCAGCCTGACGGACTGGGGCACTGAAGCTTTCTTT. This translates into CASSLTDWGTEAFF. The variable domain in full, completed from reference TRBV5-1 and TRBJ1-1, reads KAGVTQTPRYLIKTRGQQVTLSCSPISGHRSVSWYQQTPGQGLQFLFEYFSETQRNKGNFPGRFSGRQFSNSRSEMNVSTLELGDSALYLCASSLTDWGTEAFFGQGTRLTVV.

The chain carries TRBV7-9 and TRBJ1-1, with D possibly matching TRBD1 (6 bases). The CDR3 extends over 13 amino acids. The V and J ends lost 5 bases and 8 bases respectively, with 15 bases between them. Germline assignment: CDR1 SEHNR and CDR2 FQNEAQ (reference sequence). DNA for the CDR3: TGTGCCAGCAGCCCGACCGACAGGATAGAAGCTTTCTTT. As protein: CASSPTDRIEAFF.

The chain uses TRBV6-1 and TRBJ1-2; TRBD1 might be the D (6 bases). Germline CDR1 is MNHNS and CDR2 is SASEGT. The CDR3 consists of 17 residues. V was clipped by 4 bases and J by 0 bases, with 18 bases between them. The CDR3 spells CASSVAPTGLANYGYTF. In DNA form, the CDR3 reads TGTGCCAGCAGTGTTGCACCTACAGGGTTAGCTAACTATGGCTACACCTTC.

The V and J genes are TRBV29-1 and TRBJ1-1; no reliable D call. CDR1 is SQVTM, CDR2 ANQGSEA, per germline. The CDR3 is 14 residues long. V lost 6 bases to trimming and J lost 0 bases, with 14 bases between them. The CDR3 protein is CSVLRTTLNTEAFF. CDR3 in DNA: TGCAGCGTCCTACGGACGACCCTGAACACTGAAGCTTTCTTT.